This entry is about one TCR beta chain. As yet, its antigen is unknown. This sample's TCRbeta library carried unique molecular identifier barcodes. One entry per CDR3 protein results from TCRdb running MiXCR on the PCR reads. The data show about 290,000 distinct CDR3 sequences, around a tenth seen once. The CDR3 is made up of 15 amino acids. V lost 2 bases and J lost 9, with 17 bases in between. Germline-derived CDR1 and CDR2 are SGHTA and FQGTGA. The data belong to a study of T-cell reconstitution after alpha-beta-depleted transplantation in children. Study observations and caveats: High day-60 TCRbeta diversity in some patients came from surviving recipient T cells and thymic progenitors. Expanded graft clones, several hundred of them, were reportedly the source of alpha-beta T cells about two months after transplant. Newly produced T cells mostly provided counts and TCRbeta diversity after one year, as hyperexpanded clones declined.

The source of this sequence is a boy younger than two with acute myeloid leukemia, due to receive a stem cell transplant. Sequencing was performed on PBMCs, taken before TCRalphabeta/CD19-depleted stem cell transplant. V is TRBV7-3 and J is TRBJ2-1, with D hard to call. CDR3 DNA: TGTGCCAGCAGCTTAGGGTCTAGGATTAATGGTGAGCAGTTCTTC. It yields the protein CASSLGSRINGEQFF.